In its sample, the clone carrying this T cell receptor (beta chain) was seen a few times. Its specificity is unknown. The entry originates in a study of CD8 T cells in ankylosing spondylitis. Study-level points and caveats: Typical of ankylosing spondylitis blood, it appeared, was a TCR beta motif of several highly homologous variants. Disease-linked clones had a CD8+ phenotype and relatively low frequency in peripheral blood.

Via MiXCR, TCRdb re-called the 5' RACE reads, giving one row per CDR3 protein. The sample shows about 90,000 distinct CDR3 sequences, roughly 10% of them seen only once. CDR1 is MNHEY and CDR2 is SMNVEV in the germline V gene (reference sequence). Trimming removed 0 bases at V and 3 bases at J, with 3 bases between. CDR3 length equals 13 residues. The clonotype originates from a male donor with ankylosing spondylitis. Material: blood, either unsorted or a sorted T cell fraction (not recorded which). The rearrangement uses TRBV27 and TRBJ2-1; D gene uncertain. CDR3 amino acids: CASSLSDYNEQFF. The CDR3, as DNA: TGTGCCAGCAGTTTATCGGACTACAATGAGCAGTTCTTC.